The 31 T cell receptor beta chains below come from one sample, sequenced in a study of T cells after yellow fever vaccination. MiXCR, applied by TCRdb to the 5' RACE reads, yields one record per CDR3 protein. The repertoire has approximately 300,000 distinct CDR3 sequences, about 10% of them found once; the top ten carry 3% to 4%. The sample here was CD4+ T cells sorted from PBMCs, taken 45 days after the yellow fever booster vaccination. The receptors stem from a man in his late teens or twenties who received the YFV17D yellow fever vaccine.

The chain couples TRBV5-4 to TRBJ2-7, with D perhaps given as TRBD1 or TRBD2 (5 bases each). This CDR3 has 13 amino acids. Trimming removed 6 bases from V and 3 bases from J, with 13 bases in between. Germline V gene sequence: CDR1 SGHNT, CDR2 YYREEE (reference sequence). In DNA, the CDR3 is TGTGCCAGCAACCGGGACGGCTTCTACGAGCAGTACGTC. This gives the protein CASNRDGFYEQYV.

The chain combines TRBV12-3 or TRBV12-4 with TRBJ1-3; a weak D match, TRBD1 (5 bases). The CDR3 covers 15 residues. Trimming pared 3 bases from V and 0 bases from J, leaving 9 bases between. In DNA form, the CDR3 reads TGTGCCAGCAGTTTTTGGGGGGGCTCTGGAAACACCATATATTTT. Its translation: CASSFWGGSGNTIYF.

This clonotype was found many times. The genes are TRBV5-1 and TRBJ2-5; D possibly corresponds to TRBD1 (5 bases). The CDR3 totals 13 residues. With 3 bases removed from V and 3 bases from J, the gap between germline ends came to 9 bases. Per the germline V gene, CDR1 is SGHRS and CDR2 is YFSETQ. CDR3 amino acids: CASSSPDKETQYF. CDR3 DNA sequence: TGCGCCAGCAGCTCACCGGACAAAGAGACCCAGTACTTC.

This chain links TRBV6-1 with TRBJ2-5, with 11 bases identical to TRBD2. CDR1 MNHNS and CDR2 SASEGT come from the germline V gene. The CDR3 has 13 amino acids. V lost 6 bases and J lost 6; bases outside the gene matches: 3. CDR3 residues: CASRVAGGQTQYF. In DNA, the CDR3 is TGTGCCAGCAGAGTAGCGGGGGGGCAGACCCAGTACTTC.

This clonotype occurred a few times. The chain uses TRBV4-3 and TRBJ1-1; possible D gene TRBD1, 5 bases. The CDR3 length is 13 residues. CDR1 LGHNA and CDR2 YSLEER come from the germline V gene. The ends were cut back, 0 bases at V and 6 bases at J, with 8 bases in the middle. The CDR3 coding sequence is TGCGCCAGCAGCCAAGACAGGGTTGCTGAAGCTTTCTTT. Its protein product is CASSQDRVAEAFF.

This clonotype was counted ten times or more. The chain employs TRBV7-8 and TRBJ2-2; 7 bases map to TRBD2. The CDR3 covers 16 residues. The ends lost 4 bases at V and 3 bases at J; junction bases unmatched: 8. Germline loops: CDR1 SGHVS, CDR2 FQNEAQ. The CDR3 loop reads CASSSPRGVYTGELFF. Written as DNA, the CDR3 is TGTGCCAGCAGCTCCCCCCGGGGGGTATACACCGGGGAGCTGTTTTTT.

This chain connects TRBV20-1 to TRBJ2-5; the D gene is possibly TRBD2 (6 bases). Trimming removed 6 bases from V and 3 bases from J, with 14 bases in between. The CDR3 has 13 amino acids. CDR1 and CDR2 from the germline V gene are DFQATT and SNEGSKA (reference sequence). For the CDR3, the DNA is TGCAGTGCCCCCGGGACTTGGAAAGAGACCCAGTACTTC. Translated: CSAPGTWKETQYF.

This clonotype was counted a few times. The gene calls are TRBV12-3 or TRBV12-4 and TRBJ2-2; D not certain. The V gene lost 11 bases and the J gene lost 3 bases, with 7 bases spanning the gap. This CDR3 comprises 11 residues. The CDR3 nucleotides read TGTGCCGGGTCGGACACCGGGGAGCTGTTTTTT. It specifies CAGSDTGELFF.

There are a few counts of this clonotype. This chain uses TRBV24-1 with TRBJ1-2; no clear D gene. CDR1 and CDR2 from the germline V gene are KGHDR and SFDVKD. V was trimmed by 1 base and J by 7 bases, leaving 3 bases between them. CDR3 length: 11 amino acids. This chain's CDR3 is CATSDFVGYTF. CDR3 coding DNA: TGTGCCACCAGTGATTTTGTTGGCTACACCTTC.

The rearrangement links TRBV29-1 to TRBJ2-3; TRBD1 agrees at 8 bases. V lost 4 bases and J lost 3; bases outside the gene matches: 6. The CDR3 contains 14 residues. CDR1 and CDR2 (germline): SQVTM, ANQGSEA. The CDR3 is CSVAGGLGTDTQYF. In DNA, the CDR3 is TGCAGCGTTGCAGGGGGCCTAGGGACAGATACGCAGTATTTT.

J is TRBJ2-3 and V is TRBV21-1; the DNA was not compared with TRBD1, the D call given in the table. TRBV21-1 is a pseudogene segment. The CDR3 has 15 residues. The CDR3 region is CASSKGQGGTDTQYF. The DNA of the CDR3 is TGTGCCAGCAGCAAAGGTCAGGGAGGCACAGATACGCAGTATTTT.

The gene calls are TRBV18 and TRBJ1-5; 7 nucleotides align to TRBD1. V lost 6 bases to trimming and J lost 4 bases; unmatched junction nucleotides: 6. Germline CDR1 is KGHSH and CDR2 is LQKENI. CDR3 length: 14 residues. CDR3 in DNA: TGTGCCAGCTCTGGCCAGGGGGTGAATCAGCCCCAGCATTTT. Residues: CASSGQGVNQPQHF.

This clonotype occurred a few times. Compared with germline, one end of the junction differs, possibly owing to a read error. The DNA of the CDR3 is TGTGCTAGCAGCTTAGGGAAGGGCGGGGCCCTTGGAAATGAGCAGTTCTTC. This translates into CASSLGKGGALGNEQFF. J is TRBJ2-1 and V is TRBV7-7, with D tentatively TRBD2 (6 bases). CDR3 length: 17 residues. In germline, CDR1 is SSHAT, CDR2 FNYEAQ (reference sequence). Variable domain in full (rest from reference TRBV7-7 and TRBJ2-1): GAGVSQSPRYKVTKRGQDVTLRCDPISSHATLYWYQQALGQGPEFLTYFNYEAQPDKSGLPSDRFSAERPEGSISTLTIQRTEQRDSAMYRCASSLGKGGALGNEQFFGPGTRLTVL.

This clonotype was seen a few times. The rearrangement links TRBV20-1 to TRBJ2-5; TRBD1 matches at 8 bases. Trimming took 5 bases from V and 2 from J; bases not matched to a gene: 1. CDR1 is DFQATT, CDR2 SNEGSKA, per germline (reference sequence). This CDR3 region has 12 residues. CDR3 DNA: TGCAGTGCTGGACAGGGACAAGAGACCCAGTACTTC. Protein sequence: CSAGQGQETQYF.

The rearrangement joins TRBV25-1 to TRBJ2-2; D ambiguous. Germline V gene sequence: CDR1 MGHDK, CDR2 SYGVNS. The CDR3 totals 12 residues. Trimming stripped 8 bases from V and 6 bases from J, with 10 bases between. The CDR3 DNA reads as TGTGCCAGCCGAGGCAGCCCCGGGGAGCTGTTTTTT. Translating it yields CASRGSPGELFF.

The sample holds many counts of this clonotype. This chain links TRBV12-3 or TRBV12-4 with TRBJ1-2; 8 bases fit TRBD1. The CDR3 spans 14 residues. The trim removed 2 bases at V and 5 bases at J, leaving 4 bases unmatched. CDR3 coding DNA: TGTGCCAGCAGTTTACAGGGGGCAGGGTATGGCTACACCTTC. Its translation: CASSLQGAGYGYTF.

For the CDR3, the DNA is TGTGCCAGCAGTTACTTGACGACAGGGGAAGGTGAAGCTTTCTTT. This encodes CASSYLTTGEGEAFF. The rearrangement uses TRBV6-2 or TRBV6-3 and TRBJ1-1; 8 nucleotides agree with TRBD1. CDR1 and CDR2 (germline): MNHEY, SVGEGT. With 1 base clipped from V and 7 bases from J, the junction kept 8 bases outside the gene matches. This CDR3 has 15 residues.

The sample holds a few counts of this clonotype. The rearrangement links TRBV12-3 or TRBV12-4 to TRBJ2-7; tentative D call: TRBD1 (5 bases). CDR3 length equals 15 residues. Trimming stripped 3 bases from V and 2 bases from J, with 14 bases between. CDR3 sequence reads: CASSFRRDRAYEQYF. In DNA form, the CDR3 reads TGTGCCAGCAGTTTCCGGAGAGACAGAGCCTACGAGCAGTACTTC.

This clonotype turned up a few times. The V call is TRBV5-4, the J call TRBJ2-5; tentative D call: TRBD2 (7 bases). Germline loops: CDR1 SGHNT, CDR2 YYREEE (reference sequence). V lost 4 bases and J 7 bases, leaving 17 bases between the germline ends. The CDR3 covers 14 residues. As DNA, the CDR3 is TGTGCCAGCAGCACGTCGGGGGGCCAGGGGACCCAGTACTTC. It is translated as CASSTSGGQGTQYF.

The chain recombines TRBV10-3 with TRBJ2-2; the D is unclear. Germline V CDR1 and CDR2: ENHRY, SYGVKD. The CDR3 runs to 13 residues. Trimming shortened V by 11 bases and J by 1 base, and 11 bases separated the two germline ends. DNA of the CDR3: TGTGCCGTCCGTCAACTGAACACCGGGGAGCTGTTTTTT. Encoded protein: CAVRQLNTGELFF.

There are a few counts of this clonotype. The V call is TRBV7-2, the J call TRBJ2-1, with D maybe TRBD1 (5 bases). V lost 8 bases and J lost 0, with 11 bases in between. Germline-derived CDR1 and CDR2 are SGHTA and FQGNSA. CDR3 length: 14 residues. The CDR3 nucleotides read TGTGCCAGCGGGGCCTCAAGCTCCTACAATGAGCAGTTCTTC. Translation gives CASGASSSYNEQFF.

The genes are TRBV6-5 and TRBJ2-1; D perhaps matches TRBD2 (7 bases). The CDR3 covers 15 residues. Trimming stripped 2 bases from V and 7 bases from J, with 15 bases between. The V gene's germline CDR1 is MNHEY and CDR2 SVGAGI. CDR3 sequence: CASSYGGAGKNEQFF. DNA of the CDR3: TGTGCCAGCAGTTACGGGGGGGCGGGGAAGAATGAGCAGTTCTTC.

The chain combines TRBV3-1 with TRBJ2-7; either TRBD1 or TRBD2 may fit D (5 bases each). The germline V gene encodes CDR1 LGHDT and CDR2 YNNKEL (reference sequence). The CDR3 has 16 amino acids. Trimming removed 1 base at V and 0 bases at J, with 13 bases between. The CDR3 nucleotides are TGTGCCAGCAGCCAAGGTGTAGGGGAGAGCTCCTACGAGCAGTACTTC. This encodes CASSQGVGESSYEQYF.

This clonotype was counted only a few times. This chain connects TRBV4-3 to TRBJ2-1; 11 bases align to TRBD1. After removal of 4 bases from V and 4 bases from J, the junction contained 6 bases not matched to a gene. The CDR3 extends over 16 amino acids. Germline values: CDR1 LGHNA, CDR2 YSLEER. CDR3 DNA: TGCGCCAGCAGCCCCCGAGGGACAGGGGGATACAATGAGCAGTTCTTC. Translated, it gives CASSPRGTGGYNEQFF.

A few counts support this clonotype. This chain connects TRBV12-3 or TRBV12-4 to TRBJ1-3; the D is unclear. This CDR3 is built from 13 residues. Trimming left V 7 bases short and J 0 bases short, with 7 bases between. The CDR3 nucleotides are TGTGCCAGCATCTCCGACTCTGGAAACACCATATATTTT. Translated: CASISDSGNTIYF.

In this sample, this clonotype turned up a few times. The chain employs TRBV5-1 and TRBJ2-2; maybe TRBD2 (7 bases). The CDR3 extends over 14 amino acids. The germline CDR1 and CDR2 sequences are SGHRS and YFSETQ. Trimming took off 1 base at V and 9 bases at J, with 13 bases between the two ends. The CDR3 is CASSLSRGARELFF. The CDR3 nucleotides read TGCGCCAGCAGCTTGAGCCGGGGGGCCAGGGAGCTGTTTTTT.

The count of this clonotype is one. The rearrangement uses TRBV19 and TRBJ2-5, with 10 bases fitting TRBD2. The germline V gene has CDR1 LNHDA and CDR2 SQIVND (reference sequence). The length of the CDR3 is 17 residues. V lost 7 bases to trimming and J lost 3 bases; unmatched junction nucleotides: 14. In nucleotides, the CDR3 is TGTGCCAGTAACCAGGGACTAGCGTTTCAAAAGGAAGAGACCCAGTACTTC. Amino acids: CASNQGLAFQKEETQYF.

Comments on this clonotype: At one end, the junction sequence differs from germline, possibly due to a read error. The chain employs TRBV7-7 and TRBJ2-2; D unresolved. Germline V CDR1 and CDR2: SSHAT, FNYEAQ (reference sequence). CDR3 size: 12 residues. CDR3 residues: CASSLGSGELFF. CDR3 bases: TGTGCTAGCAGTCTAGGTTCCGGGGAGCTGTTTTTT.

This clonotype was picked up a small number of times. The genes are TRBV18 and TRBJ2-7; 9 bases align to TRBD1. The CDR3 loop spans 13 amino acids. The germline V gene has CDR1 KGHSH and CDR2 LQKENI. V lost 8 bases and J lost 0; bases outside the gene matches: 2. Here the CDR3 DNA reads TGTGCCAGCACAGGGGGCAGCTCCTACGAGCAGTACTTC. It codes for CASTGGSSYEQYF.

This chain connects TRBV5-4 to TRBJ2-5; weak D call: TRBD2 (6 bases). The V gene's germline CDR1 is SGHNT and CDR2 YYREEE (reference sequence). Trimming left V 0 bases short and J 5 bases short, with 11 bases between. The CDR3 has 14 amino acids. The CDR3 here is CASSLVPSAETQYF. The CDR3 coding sequence is TGTGCCAGCAGCTTGGTTCCTAGCGCGGAGACCCAGTACTTC.

This clonotype was counted ten times or more. V usage is TRBV5-1 and J usage is TRBJ1-5; TRBD1 might be the D (5 bases). Trimming removed 0 bases at V and 7 bases at J, with 14 bases between. The CDR3 runs 15 residues. CDR1 is SGHRS and CDR2 is YFSETQ in the germline V gene. CDR3 sequence reads: CASSLAGGAGQPQHF. The DNA of the CDR3 is TGCGCCAGCAGCTTGGCCGGGGGAGCGGGACAGCCCCAGCATTTT.